This TCR beta chain emerged from a study of tumor-infiltrating lymphocytes in primary liver carcinoma. This clonotype appeared many times. What it binds is not known. The source of the blood RNA was unsorted whole blood, and germline DNA was extracted as well. These patients lived with chronic HBV infection and had never been treated. Total RNA (approximately 450 ng) served as template for TCR beta cDNA synthesis primed by a constant-region primer. It was through three nested multiplex PCR rounds of slightly modified ARM-PCR that TCR beta libraries arose. For approximately 11 cycles apiece, the opening two PCR rounds ran with TRBV1-TRBV30 forward primers and a C-beta reverse primer. MiXCR, applied by TCRdb to the multiplex PCR reads, yields one record per CDR3 protein. This repertoire shows about 200,000 distinct CDR3 sequences, less than 65% found once; its top ten account for approximately 7%. The germline CDR1 and CDR2 sequences are SQVTM and ANQGSEA. The CDR3 is made up of 13 amino acids. V shed 0 bases and J 5 bases; nucleotides not matched to a gene: 3.

Study-wide results and limits: Pairs of tumor regions overlapped more than tumor-adjacent and tumor-blood pairs did.

The sequenced sample was peripheral blood. The sequence was collected from a woman aged 55-75 years with primary liver carcinoma and hepatitis B virus infection. V gene TRBV29-1 combines with J gene TRBJ2-5; TRBD1 agrees at 7 bases. CDR3 in DNA: TGCAGCGTTGAAGACACAGGGGTGGAGACCCAGTACTTC. This translates into CSVEDTGVETQYF. The full variable domain, its missing parts supplied by reference TRBV29-1 and TRBJ2-5, is SAVISQKPSRDICQRGTSLTIQCQVDSQVTMMFWYRQQPGQSLTLIATANQGSEATYESGFVIDKFPISRPNLTFSTLTVSNMSPEDSSIYLCSVEDTGVETQYFGPGTRLLVL.